This TCR beta chain originates from a study of blood T cell repertoires in COVID-19. Across the whole study: Sites in the United States, Italy and Spain provided acute and convalescent COVID-19 samples.

Seattle enrolled patients during active infection and tracked them longitudinally. Germline V gives CDR1 SQVTM, CDR2 ANQGSEA. Trimming cost V 5 bases and J 1 base, with 29 bases left between them. The CDR3 has 19 amino acids. Under the authors' procedure: Reference gene primer amplification yielded estimated nucleated cell counts. The repertoire was sequenced with immunoSEQ multiplex PCR; TCRdb's copy has only in-frame clones and lacks some. The V and J calls and clone size come from that table; D and trimming were worked out from the DNA. In the table there are 330,000 or so clones, around 90% of which are singletons. This clone has a handful of counts.

V and J are TRBV29-1 and TRBJ1-1; D unresolved. The specimen was peripheral blood. The source of this sequence is a man aged 30 to 39 with COVID-19, enrolled during active disease. CDR3 bases: TGCAGCGTTCTAGTAACTCAAGGAGGGAGGATTCGAGGGAACACTGAAGCTTTCTTT. Translation gives CSVLVTQGGRIRGNTEAFF.